One and the same sample provided the 26 T cell receptor beta chains below, sequenced in a study of shared clonotypes between healthy human individuals. Using immunoSEQ multiplex PCR, the repertoire was profiled, and TCRdb retains in-frame clones only, with some absent. The sample lists about 600,000 clones; around 97% were seen once. The material sequenced was naive CD4+ T cells sorted from blood. As to subset: CD45RA+ positively selected. Every receptor here comes from a young woman in good health.

This chain uses TRBV5-1 with TRBJ2-7; no clear D. Germline V gives CDR1 SGHRS, CDR2 YFSETQ. CDR3 length equals 14 residues. V was shortened by 0 bases and J by 3 bases, with 10 bases between the two germline ends. The DNA for the CDR3 is TGCGCCAGCAGCTTGGCCGCATTCGACTACGAGCAGTACTTC. It is translated as CASSLAAFDYEQYF.

V gene TRBV7-7 combines with J gene TRBJ2-2; D is unresolved. V dropped 4 bases and J dropped 1 base, with 10 bases sitting between them. Germline loops: CDR1 SSHAT, CDR2 FNYEAQ (reference sequence). The CDR3 is 15 amino acids. The CDR3 coding sequence is TGTGCCAGCAGCTCCGAGGTGGGGAACACCGGGGAGCTGTTTTTT. Its translation is CASSSEVGNTGELFF.

J is TRBJ1-5 and V is TRBV5-1; 7 bases map to TRBD1. The germline V gene has CDR1 SGHRS and CDR2 YFSETQ. V shed 1 base, J shed 4 bases, and the junction held 5 bases outside the gene matches. CDR3 length: 15 residues. In DNA form, the CDR3 reads TGCGCCAGCAGCTTGAGCCCGGGACAGAATCAGCCCCAGCATTTT. This gives the protein CASSLSPGQNQPQHF.

This chain links TRBV10-3 with TRBJ1-5, with D hard to call. There are 16 residues in the CDR3. Trimming removed 8 bases at V and 0 bases at J, with 17 bases between. Germline V gives CDR1 ENHRY, CDR2 SYGVKD. The CDR3 region is CAIGSTSAHSNQPQHF. The CDR3 DNA reads TGTGCCATCGGAAGTACTTCGGCCCATAGCAATCAGCCCCAGCATTTT.

The genes are TRBV7-9 and TRBJ1-5; D call uncertain. V was shortened by 1 base and J by 6 bases, with 4 bases between the two germline ends. Per germline, CDR1 SEHNR and CDR2 FQNEAQ (reference sequence). This CDR3 region has 12 residues. The CDR3 sequence: CASSLDRQPQHF. CDR3 sequence (DNA): TGTGCCAGCAGCTTAGATCGTCAGCCCCAGCATTTT.

V and J are TRBV19 and TRBJ2-1, with 8 positions matching TRBD1. V was clipped by 5 bases and J by 12 bases; unmatched bases: 12. Germline-derived CDR1 and CDR2 are LNHDA and SQIVND (reference sequence). The CDR3 is made up of 14 amino acids. This CDR3 is CASSVRGQGVRQFF. For the CDR3, the DNA is TGTGCCAGTAGTGTCAGGGGGCAAGGAGTAAGGCAGTTCTTC.

V is TRBV6-5 and J is TRBJ1-2; 12 bases line up with TRBD1. J was trimmed by 5 bases and V by 6 bases; bases with no gene match: 7. The CDR3 has 15 amino acids. CDR1 is MNHEY, CDR2 SVGAGI, per germline. CDR3 in DNA: TGTGCCAGCAGGCCCGGGACAGGGGGCTTGTATGGCTACACCTTC. Its translation: CASRPGTGGLYGYTF.

This clone was detected only once. This chain uses TRBV19 with TRBJ1-5; a possible D gene is TRBD1 (5 bases). Trimming took off 6 bases at V and 2 bases at J, with 14 bases between the two ends. Per the germline V gene, CDR1 is LNHDA and CDR2 is SQIVND (reference sequence). There are 15 residues in the CDR3. In DNA, the CDR3 is TGTGCCAGTAGCTCAGGGACGGAGGGCAATCAGCCCCAGCATTTT. The encoded protein is CASSSGTEGNQPQHF.

The rearrangement uses TRBV7-2 and TRBJ1-5; D unclear. Looked up from germline, CDR1 is SGHTA and CDR2 is FQGNSA. The CDR3 runs to 15 residues. The germline V and J ends were trimmed by 4 bases and 2 bases, with 12 bases remaining between them. The CDR3: CASSSGEVGNQPQHF. CDR3 bases: TGTGCCAGCAGCTCCGGAGAGGTGGGCAATCAGCCCCAGCATTTT.

The chain employs TRBV10-3 and TRBJ2-7; 7 bases are a match to TRBD2. This CDR3 has 16 residues. Trimming took 3 bases from V and 5 from J; bases not matched to a gene: 13. The germline V gene has CDR1 ENHRY and CDR2 SYGVKD. Here the CDR3 reads CAISERLGGLANEQYF. The CDR3 coding sequence is TGTGCCATCAGTGAAAGGCTGGGGGGGTTGGCGAACGAGCAGTACTTC.

This chain connects TRBV29-1 to TRBJ2-3; a weak D match, TRBD2 (5 bases). V dropped 1 base and J dropped 2 bases, with 7 bases sitting between them. The CDR3 extends over 13 amino acids. Per germline, CDR1 SQVTM and CDR2 ANQGSEA. CDR3 sequence: CSVEGRVTDTQYF. CDR3 sequence (DNA): TGCAGCGTTGAAGGGCGGGTCACAGATACGCAGTATTTT.

The chain is built from TRBV28 and TRBJ1-5; possibly TRBD1 for D (5 bases). Trimming left V 6 bases short and J 3 bases short, with 9 bases between. CDR1 is MDHEN and CDR2 is SYDVKM in the germline V gene. The CDR3 extends over 13 amino acids. DNA for the CDR3: TGTGCCAGCAGCGGGGGAACCAATCAGCCCCAGCATTTT. Its translation: CASSGGTNQPQHF.

V is TRBV4-1 and J is TRBJ1-1; D unclear. The V gene lost 2 bases and the J gene lost 4 bases, with 11 bases spanning the gap. Per the germline V gene, CDR1 is MGHRA and CDR2 is YSYEKL. The CDR3 contains 14 residues. The CDR3 protein is CASSQIGRITEAFF. The DNA of the CDR3 is TGCGCCAGCAGCCAAATAGGACGCATCACTGAAGCTTTCTTT.

The V call is TRBV7-2, the J call TRBJ2-7; D is ambiguous. Germline-derived CDR1 and CDR2 are SGHTA and FQGNSA. V was cut by 3 bases and J by 3 bases, with 18 bases left in between. CDR3 length: 16 residues. CDR3 DNA sequence: TGTGCCAGCAGCTTGGGTCCCCCCGGCCGGATCTACGAGCAGTACTTC. Translating gives CASSLGPPGRIYEQYF. Filled out from reference TRBV7-2 and TRBJ2-7, the complete variable domain reads GAGVSQSPSNKVTEKGKDVELRCDPISGHTALYWYRQSLGQGLEFLIYFQGNSAPDKSGLPSDRFSAERTGGSVSTLTIQRTQQEDSAVYLCASSLGPPGRIYEQYFGPGTRLTVT.

CDR3 in amino acids: CASSRGLAGVYYEQYF. The CDR3 region has the DNA TGTGCCAGCAGCAGAGGACTAGCGGGAGTCTACTACGAGCAGTACTTC. The chain recombines TRBV7-8 with TRBJ2-7, with 13 positions matching TRBD2. Germline V CDR1 and CDR2: SGHVS, FQNEAQ. The CDR3 runs 16 residues. Unmatched junction bases numbered 7, after V lost 5 bases and J lost 3 bases.

The CDR3 region is CASSRETVNTGELFF. For the CDR3, the DNA is TGTGCCAGCAGTCGCGAAACAGTGAACACCGGGGAGCTGTTTTTT. This chain connects TRBV6-5 to TRBJ2-2; no reliable D call. The CDR3 extends over 15 amino acids. V was cut by 5 bases and J by 1 base, with 11 bases left in between. Germline CDR1 is MNHEY and CDR2 is SVGAGI.

This chain uses TRBV7-8 with TRBJ2-3; 8 nucleotides agree with TRBD1. Germline V lookup: CDR1 SGHVS, CDR2 FQNEAQ. After removal of 2 bases from V and 0 bases from J, the junction contained 10 bases not matched to a gene. The CDR3 consists of 18 residues. CDR3 nucleotide sequence: TGTGCCAGCAGCTTATCCCCTCGGACAGGGACCAGCACAGATACGCAGTATTTT. Protein: CASSLSPRTGTSTDTQYF.

The genes are TRBV6-5 and TRBJ2-5; 7 bases agree with TRBD2. This CDR3 is built from 15 residues. Germline CDR1 MNHEY, CDR2 SVGAGI. V dropped 2 bases and J dropped 2; count of bases not matched to a gene: 5. CDR3 DNA sequence: TGTGCCAGCAGTTACGACGGGGGGTCTCAAGAGACCCAGTACTTC. Amino acids: CASSYDGGSQETQYF.

J is TRBJ2-2 and V is TRBV7-9; 9 nucleotides align to TRBD2. The length of the CDR3 is 16 residues. CDR1 and CDR2 (germline): SEHNR, FQNEAQ (reference sequence). V lost 3 bases and J lost 1; bases outside the gene matches: 3. For the CDR3, the DNA is TGTGCCAGCAGCTTTGGAGCGGGAGGGAACACCGGGGAGCTGTTTTTT. Amino acid sequence: CASSFGAGGNTGELFF. Full variable domain (rest looked up from reference TRBV7-9 and TRBJ2-2): DTGVSQNPRHKITKRGQNVTFRCDPISEHNRLYWYRQTLGQGPEFLTYFQNEAQLEKSRLLSDRFSAERPKGSFSTLEIQRTEQGDSAMYLCASSFGAGGNTGELFFGEGSRLTVL.

This chain joins TRBV7-2 and TRBJ2-1; 12 bases are shared with TRBD2. CDR1 and CDR2 (germline): SGHTA, FQGNSA. The trim removed 5 bases at V and 8 bases at J, leaving 7 bases unmatched. This CDR3 contains 15 residues. CDR3 in DNA: TGTGCCAGCAGCCGCGGACTAGCGGGATCCGATGAGCAGTTCTTC. Protein sequence: CASSRGLAGSDEQFF.

This chain joins TRBV4-1 and TRBJ2-7; the D is unclear. The V gene's germline CDR1 is MGHRA and CDR2 YSYEKL. The CDR3 has 16 residues. V gave up 2 bases and J gave up 0 bases, with 14 bases separating them. The DNA of the CDR3 is TGCGCCAGCAGCCAATTGGCGGCCTTGAGCTCCTACGAGCAGTACTTC. It yields the protein CASSQLAALSSYEQYF.

J is TRBJ1-1 and V is TRBV27, with D perhaps TRBD1 (6 bases). The germline CDR1 and CDR2 sequences are MNHEY and SMNVEV (reference sequence). V was pared by 4 bases and J by 5 bases, with 14 bases between. This CDR3 is built from 14 residues. The CDR3 DNA reads TGTGCCAGCAGTTCTAGGGGGACCGAGACTGAAGCTTTCTTT. Its translation is CASSSRGTETEAFF.

This chain uses TRBV20-1 with TRBJ2-7, with no clear D. V lost 1 base, J lost 7 bases, and 8 bases lay in between. Germline lookup yields CDR1 DFQATT and CDR2 SNEGSKA (reference sequence). This CDR3 has 11 residues. The DNA of the CDR3 is TGCAGTGCTAGAGGTCAGACGGAGCAGTACTTC. Residues: CSARGQTEQYF.

CDR3 loop: CAWSAGALDQPQHF. The CDR3 DNA follows: TGTGCCTGGAGTGCAGGGGCGTTAGATCAGCCCCAGCATTTT. The chain uses TRBV30 and TRBJ1-5; weak D call: TRBD1 (6 bases). The CDR3 has 14 residues. The germline gives CDR1 GTSNPN, CDR2 SVGIG (reference sequence). V was clipped by 1 base and J by 5 bases, with 12 bases between them.

This sequence joins TRBV28 and TRBJ2-5; D not certain. V shed 2 bases and J shed 4 bases, with 5 bases lying between them. CDR1 and CDR2 (germline): MDHEN, SYDVKM. This CDR3 has 12 amino acids. CDR3 amino acids: CASSLNGETQYF. The CDR3 DNA reads as TGTGCCAGCAGTTTAAACGGAGAGACCCAGTACTTC.

V usage is TRBV2 and J usage is TRBJ2-2, with D possibly TRBD2 on 5 matching bases. V lost 10 bases, J lost 4 bases, and 16 bases lay in between. Per the germline V gene, CDR1 is SNHLY and CDR2 is FYNNEI. The CDR3 extends over 14 amino acids. CDR3 bases: TGTGCCAAAAGGGCTAGCAAATCCACCGGGGAGCTGTTTTTT. Its translation is CAKRASKSTGELFF. Complete variable domain (other parts from reference TRBV2 and TRBJ2-2): EPEVTQTPSHQVTQMGQEVILRCVPISNHLYFYWYRQILGQKVEFLVSFYNNEISEKSEIFDDQFSVERPDGSNFTLKIRSTKLEDSAMYFCAKRASKSTGELFFGEGSRLTVL.